The entry below describes one T cell receptor beta chain. This entry is derived from a study of shared clonotypes between healthy human individuals. The V and J ends lost 7 bases and 0 bases, in that order; junction bases with no gene match: 6. Germline lookup yields CDR1 SGDLS and CDR2 YYNGEE. CDR3 size: 14 residues. In the authors' workflow: In the immunoSEQ data, sequences were junction-only and lacked quality scores, so filtering differed. Clones were read by immunoSEQ multiplex PCR, and TCRdb kept only the in-frame ones, dropping some. D and trimming were read from the DNA, whereas the V and J calls and clone size are those reported in that table. In the table there are a few million clones, 85% to 95% of which are singletons. From CD4+ cells came CD45RA+ naive and CD45RA-negative memory subsets.

The sequenced sample consisted of naive CD4+ T cells from PBMCs. Stated subset: CD45RA+ positively selected. The clonotype was recovered from a man between 18 and 29 years old in good health. Some clones in this sample may be carry-over from other donors' samples. This chain joins TRBV9 and TRBJ2-7; 8 nucleotides match TRBD1. CDR3 nucleotides: TGTGCCAGCGCCCGGACAGGGAACTCCTACGAGCAGTACTTC. This translates into CASARTGNSYEQYF.